This T cell receptor beta chain is drawn from a study of OX40 agonist ivuxolimab in advanced cancers. Germline-derived CDR1 and CDR2 are GTSNPN and SVGIG (reference sequence). Trimming took 3 bases from V and 5 from J, leaving 22 bases between them. CDR3 length equals 17 residues. TCRdb keeps only in-frame clones here, not all; method: immunoSEQ multiplex PCR. In the table there are some 41,000 clones, about 88% of which are singletons. The material was CD4+ or CD8+ T cells sorted from blood, obtained in a trial of the OX40 agonist ivuxolimab. This TCR derives from an adult with an advanced solid tumor such as melanoma, head and neck, liver or kidney cancer. The gene calls are TRBV30 and TRBJ2-2; D is perhaps TRBD1 or TRBD2 (5 bases each). The CDR3 DNA is TGTGCCTGGAGGACAACCGGGACCGGGCGCCGGACCGGGGAGCTGTTTTTT. Its protein is CAWRTTGTGRRTGELFF.